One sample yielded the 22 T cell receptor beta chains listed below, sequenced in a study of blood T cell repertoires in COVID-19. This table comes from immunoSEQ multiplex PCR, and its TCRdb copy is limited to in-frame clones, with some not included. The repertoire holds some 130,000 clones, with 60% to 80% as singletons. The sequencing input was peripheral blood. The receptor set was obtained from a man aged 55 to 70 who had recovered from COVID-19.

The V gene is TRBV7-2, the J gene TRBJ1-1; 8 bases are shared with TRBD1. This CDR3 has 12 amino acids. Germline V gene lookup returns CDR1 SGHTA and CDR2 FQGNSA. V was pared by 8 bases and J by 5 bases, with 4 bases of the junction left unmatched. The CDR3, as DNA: TGTGCCAGCCGGACAGGGAGGACTGAAGCTTTCTTT. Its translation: CASRTGRTEAFF.

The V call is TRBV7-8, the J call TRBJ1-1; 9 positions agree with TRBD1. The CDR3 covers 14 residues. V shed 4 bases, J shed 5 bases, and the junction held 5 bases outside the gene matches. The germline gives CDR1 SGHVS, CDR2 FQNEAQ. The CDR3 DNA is TGTGCCAGCAGCTCCCACAGGGGGCAGACTGAAGCTTTCTTT. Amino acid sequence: CASSSHRGQTEAFF.

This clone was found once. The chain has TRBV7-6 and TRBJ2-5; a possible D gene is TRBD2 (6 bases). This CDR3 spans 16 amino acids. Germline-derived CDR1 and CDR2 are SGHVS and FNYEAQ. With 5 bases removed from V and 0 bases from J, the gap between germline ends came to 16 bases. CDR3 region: CASSLRAGSYQETQYF. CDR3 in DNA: TGTGCCAGCAGCCTTCGGGCGGGATCGTACCAAGAGACCCAGTACTTC.

For the CDR3, the DNA is TGTGCCAGCAGTTCCGCGGGAGGGGAGGTAATAGATACGCAGTATTTT. It codes for CASSSAGGEVIDTQYF. The V call is TRBV28, the J call TRBJ2-3; 9 nucleotides agree with TRBD2. The V and J ends lost 4 bases and 5 bases, in that order; junction bases with no gene match: 10. Germline CDR1 reads MDHEN; CDR2 reads SYDVKM. The CDR3 is made up of 16 amino acids.

The CDR3 DNA reads as TGCGCCAGCAGCTTGATCTGGACAGGGGAGGACGAGCAGTACTTC. It is translated as CASSLIWTGEDEQYF. J is TRBJ2-7 and V is TRBV5-1; 9 nucleotides match TRBD1. CDR1 and CDR2 (germline): SGHRS, YFSETQ. Germline trimming cut 1 base from V and 5 bases from J; bases unmatched to any gene: 7. CDR3 size: 15 residues.

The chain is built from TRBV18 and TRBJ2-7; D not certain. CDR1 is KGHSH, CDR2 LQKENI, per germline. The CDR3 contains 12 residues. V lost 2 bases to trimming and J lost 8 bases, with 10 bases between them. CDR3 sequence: CASSPAIPQQYF. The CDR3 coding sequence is TGTGCCAGCTCACCAGCGATCCCCCAGCAGTACTTC.

The CDR3: CASSLGRSRYEQYF. The DNA of the CDR3 is TGCGCCAGCAGCTTGGGGCGGTCGCGCTACGAGCAGTACTTC. The J gene is TRBJ2-7, the V gene TRBV5-1; no firm D call. V lost 0 bases, J lost 3 bases, and 10 bases lay in between. The CDR3 is 14 residues long. Per germline, CDR1 SGHRS and CDR2 YFSETQ.

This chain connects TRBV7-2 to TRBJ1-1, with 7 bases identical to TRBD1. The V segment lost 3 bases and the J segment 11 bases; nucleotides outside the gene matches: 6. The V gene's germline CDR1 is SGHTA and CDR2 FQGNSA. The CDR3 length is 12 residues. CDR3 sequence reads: CASSFTGAQAFF. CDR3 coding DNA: TGTGCCAGCAGCTTTACAGGGGCCCAGGCTTTCTTT.

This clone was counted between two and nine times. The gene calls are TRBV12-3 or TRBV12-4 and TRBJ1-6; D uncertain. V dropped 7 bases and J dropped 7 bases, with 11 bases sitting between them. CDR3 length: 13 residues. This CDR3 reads CASNLEINSPLHF. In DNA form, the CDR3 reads TGTGCCAGCAACTTGGAGATAAATTCACCCCTCCACTTT.

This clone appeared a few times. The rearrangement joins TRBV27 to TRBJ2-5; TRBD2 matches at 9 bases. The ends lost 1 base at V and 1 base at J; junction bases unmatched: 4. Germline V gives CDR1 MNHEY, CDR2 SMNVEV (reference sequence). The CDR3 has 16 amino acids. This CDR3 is CASSLWAGGGQETQYF. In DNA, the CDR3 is TGTGCCAGCAGTTTATGGGCGGGGGGGGGCCAAGAGACCCAGTACTTC.

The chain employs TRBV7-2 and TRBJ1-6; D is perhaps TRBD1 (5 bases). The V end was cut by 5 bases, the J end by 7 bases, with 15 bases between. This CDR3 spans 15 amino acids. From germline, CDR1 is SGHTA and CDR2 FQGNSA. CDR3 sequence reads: CASSPQSRANSPLHF. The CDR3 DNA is TGTGCCAGCAGCCCCCAGAGCAGGGCGAATTCACCCCTCCACTTT.

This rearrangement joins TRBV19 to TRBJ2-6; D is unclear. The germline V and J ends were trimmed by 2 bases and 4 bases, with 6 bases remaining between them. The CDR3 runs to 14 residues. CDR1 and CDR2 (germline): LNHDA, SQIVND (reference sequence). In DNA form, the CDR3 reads TGTGCCAGTAGTATATCTACCGGGGCCAACGTCCTGACTTTC. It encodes CASSISTGANVLTF.

The DNA for the CDR3 is TGTGCCAGCAGTGTTTCAGGCGAGCAGTACTTC. As protein: CASSVSGEQYF. The chain joins TRBV12-3 or TRBV12-4 to TRBJ2-7; no clear D. V lost 5 bases and J lost 6, with 8 bases in between. The CDR3 has 11 residues.

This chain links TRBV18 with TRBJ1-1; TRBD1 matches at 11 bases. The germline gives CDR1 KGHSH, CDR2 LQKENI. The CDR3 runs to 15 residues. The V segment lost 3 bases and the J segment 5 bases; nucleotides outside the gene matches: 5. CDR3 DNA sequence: TGTGCCAGCTCACCCGGGACAGGGGGGAGGACTGAAGCTTTCTTT. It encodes CASSPGTGGRTEAFF.

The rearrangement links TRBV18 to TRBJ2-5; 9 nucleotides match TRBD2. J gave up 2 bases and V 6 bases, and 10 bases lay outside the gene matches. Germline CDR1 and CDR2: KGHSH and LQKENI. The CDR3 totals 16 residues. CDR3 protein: CASSRNGLALQETQYF. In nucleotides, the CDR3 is TGTGCCAGCTCCCGTAATGGACTAGCGTTACAAGAGACCCAGTACTTC.

The CDR3 is CAWSVLRTYSSGANVLTF. DNA of the CDR3: TGTGCCTGGAGTGTACTGAGGACTTACAGCTCTGGGGCCAACGTCCTGACTTTC. The chain couples TRBV30 to TRBJ2-6, with a weak D call TRBD2 (5 bases). CDR1 and CDR2 (germline): GTSNPN, SVGIG (reference sequence). The V and J ends lost 0 bases and 0 bases respectively, with 15 bases between them. The length of the CDR3 is 18 residues.

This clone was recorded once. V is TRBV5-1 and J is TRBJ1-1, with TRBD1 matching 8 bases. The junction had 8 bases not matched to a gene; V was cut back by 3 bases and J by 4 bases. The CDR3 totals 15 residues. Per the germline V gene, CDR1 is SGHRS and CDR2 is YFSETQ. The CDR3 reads CASSWGTGSVTEAFF. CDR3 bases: TGCGCCAGCAGCTGGGGGACAGGATCGGTCACTGAAGCTTTCTTT.

CDR3 DNA: TGTGCCAGCAGCGTAGACAACAGCCTGTCTGGAAACACCATATATTTT. It encodes CASSVDNSLSGNTIYF. The V gene is TRBV9, the J gene TRBJ1-3, with no clear D. The V end lost 0 bases, the J end lost 1 base, and 11 bases lay between the germline ends. CDR1 SGDLS and CDR2 YYNGEE come from the germline V gene. The CDR3 runs 16 residues. The variable domain in full, with the rest retrieved from reference TRBV9 and TRBJ1-3, is DSGVTQTPKHLITATGQRVTLRCSPRSGDLSVYWYQQSLDQGLQFLIQYYNGEERAKGNILERFSAQQFPDLHSELNLSSLELGDSALYFCASSVDNSLSGNTIYFGEGSWLTVV.

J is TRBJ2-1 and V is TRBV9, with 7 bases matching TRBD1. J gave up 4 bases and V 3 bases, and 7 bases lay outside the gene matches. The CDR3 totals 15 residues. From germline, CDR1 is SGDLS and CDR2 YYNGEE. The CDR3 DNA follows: TGTGCCAGCAGCGCTTCCGGGACAGAGTACAATGAGCAGTTCTTC. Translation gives CASSASGTEYNEQFF.

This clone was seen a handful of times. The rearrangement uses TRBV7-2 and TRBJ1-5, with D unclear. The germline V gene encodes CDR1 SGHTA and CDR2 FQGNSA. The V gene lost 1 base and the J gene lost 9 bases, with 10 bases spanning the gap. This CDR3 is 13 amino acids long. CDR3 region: CASSLGLSRPQHF. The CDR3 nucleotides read TGTGCCAGCAGCTTAGGTCTCTCTCGGCCCCAGCATTTT.

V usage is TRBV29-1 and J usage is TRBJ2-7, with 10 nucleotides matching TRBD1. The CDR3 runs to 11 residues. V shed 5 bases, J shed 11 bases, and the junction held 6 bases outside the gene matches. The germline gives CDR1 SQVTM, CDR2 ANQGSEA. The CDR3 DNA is TGCAGCGTTAACGCTGGGACAGGGGAGTACTTC. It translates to CSVNAGTGEYF.

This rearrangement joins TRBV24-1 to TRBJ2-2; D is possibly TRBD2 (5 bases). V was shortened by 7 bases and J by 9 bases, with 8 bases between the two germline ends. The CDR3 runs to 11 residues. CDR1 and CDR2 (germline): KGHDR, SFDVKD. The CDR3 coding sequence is TGTGCCACCAGAGAGGGCCGGGAGCTGTTTTTT. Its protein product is CATREGRELFF.